A selection of T cell receptor beta chains follows, all from one sample in a study of CD8+CD57+ T cells in acquired aplastic anemia. Via MiXCR, TCRdb re-called the reads, giving one row per CDR3 protein. The sample yields hundreds of thousands of distinct CDR3 sequences, about a third seen once. The specimen sequenced was sorted CD4+, CD8+, or CD8+CD57+ T cells (not recorded which) from PBMCs. These receptors came from a human donor with aplastic anemia. Each CDR3 is given with its conserved first and last residue. The D gene is left open where the match is weak. Rows may omit the clone size; those that give it use once, few, many or a size class.

abundance	j_gene	d_gene	v_gene	CDR3nt	CDR3aa
few	TRBJ1-6	-	TRBV6-1	TGTGCCAGCAGGTCCCGGTGGGACACACCTTCACCCCTCCACTTT	CASRSRWDTPSPLHF
many	TRBJ1-2	-	TRBV2	TGTGCCAGCAATAGTCCGGGGACTTATGGCTACACCTTC	CASNSPGTYGYTF
many	TRBJ2-2	-	TRBV19	TGTGCCAGTACGGCACGCACCGGGGAGCTGTTTTTT	CASTARTGELFF
many	TRBJ1-3	-	TRBV2	TGTGCCAGCAGTCTTGTCGGGACATCCGGTGGTACCATATATTTT	CASSLVGTSGGTIYF
many	TRBJ2-5	-	TRBV4-1	TGCGCCAGCAGCCAAGATAGGACCGGGGAGACCCAGTACTTC	CASSQDRTGETQYF
many	TRBJ2-1	TRBD2	TRBV10-2	TGCGCCAGCAGGGTAGCGGGGCGATTCAATGAGCAGTTCTTC	CASRVAGRFNEQFF
few	TRBJ2-5	-	TRBV7-3	TGTGCCAGCAGCTTACTTTCCGGCGTCCAAGAGACCCAGTACTTC	CASSLLSGVQETQYF
many	TRBJ2-3	-	TRBV10-1	TGCGCCAGCAGTGAGACCCCTAGAGAAGATACGCAGTATTTT	CASSETPREDTQYF
many	TRBJ2-2	TRBD1	TRBV29-1	TGCAGCGTCGGACAGGCGGTCGGGGAGCTGTTTTTT	CSVGQAVGELFF
many	TRBJ2-7	-	TRBV12-3/TRBV12-4	TGTGCCAGCAGTTATATTATGGACGAGCAGTACTTC	CASSYIMDEQYF
few	TRBJ1-4	-	TRBV19	TGTGCCAGTAGTATATCAGGGTCGGATGAAAAACTGTTTTTT	CASSISGSDEKLFF
-	TRBJ1-4	-	TRBV2	TGTGCCAGCAGCCCATCGGCGGCCAATGAAAAACTGTTTTTT	CASSPSAANEKLFF
-	TRBJ2-2	-	TRBV20-1	TGCAGTGCTAGCTCGAGGACCGGGGAGCTGTTTTTT	CSASSRTGELFF
many	TRBJ1-5	-	TRBV4-3	TGCGCCAGCAGCCACAATCGGGGGGGTAGCAATCAGCCCCAGCATTTT	CASSHNRGGSNQPQHF
-	TRBJ1-2	TRBD1	TRBV29-1	TGCAGCGGACGGACAGGGGAGGGCTACACCTTC	CSGRTGEGYTF
few	TRBJ2-7	-	TRBV7-8	TGTGCCAGCAGCTTGGATTTAGGCAGGCTCGAGCAGTACTTC	CASSLDLGRLEQYF
many	TRBJ1-5	TRBD1	TRBV7-9	TGTGCCAGCAGCTCACAGGGGCAGCCCCAGCATTTT	CASSSQGQPQHF
many	TRBJ1-1	-	TRBV29-1	TGCAGCGTTATCTACTCGGGGGCGAAGAACACTGAAGCTTTCTTT	CSVIYSGAKNTEAFF
-	TRBJ2-7	TRBD2	TRBV3-1	TGTGCCAGCAGCCGCGAGCCGTCCAGGACTAGTTCGGACAATGAGCAGTACTTC	CASSREPSRTSSDNEQYF
few	TRBJ2-4	-	TRBV12-3/TRBV12-4	TGTGCCAGCAGTTTGAACAGGGGAGGAAACATTCAGTACTTC	CASSLNRGGNIQYF
-	TRBJ2-5	TRBD2	TRBV9	TGTGCCAGCAGCGTAGGAGGCCTAGCGGGAGTGGAGACCCAGTACTTC	CASSVGGLAGVETQYF
many	TRBJ2-3	-	TRBV25-1	TGTGCCAGCAGTGCGGGAGTTACGGATACGCAGTATTTT	CASSAGVTDTQYF
many	TRBJ1-5	-	TRBV20-1	TGCAGTGCTAGAGATCGAGTGTTAGGGAGCAATCAGCCCCAGCATTTT	CSARDRVLGSNQPQHF
few	TRBJ1-2	-	TRBV6-1	TGTGCCAGCAGAGCCCGGGCAGGGCATAACTATGGCTACACCTTC	CASRARAGHNYGYTF
-	TRBJ2-7	-	TRBV11-1	TGTGCCAGCAGCTTAGCCGCGCGGGGTGTTAGCTCCTACAATGAGCAGTACTTC	CASSLAARGVSSYNEQYF
many	TRBJ2-1	-	TRBV24-1	TGTGCCTCTCAATCAGCGGACGGGACCTACAATGAGCAGTTCTTC	CASQSADGTYNEQFF
many	TRBJ2-7	TRBD2	TRBV19	TGTGCCAGTAGACTAGCGGAGACTTCCTACGAGCAGTACTTC	CASRLAETSYEQYF
few	TRBJ2-7	-	TRBV6-1	TGTGCCAGTTTGGTTGGGGGTAGCTCCTACGAGCAGTACTTC	CASLVGGSSYEQYF